These 15 T cell receptor beta chains share one sample of origin, sequenced in a study of regulatory T cells in long-lasting Graves disease. Combining iRepertoire HTBI primers with Arm-PCR of CDR3 regions, the authors built TCR beta libraries. TCRdb fed the multiplex PCR reads into MiXCR, producing one record per CDR3 protein. The sample consists of some 430,000 distinct CDR3 sequences, about 22% of them appearing once. The time point: persistent/refractory GD, antithyroid drugs over 5 years with positive TRAb. PBMC RNA was the source of the TCR library. The sample in question was peripheral blood mononuclear cells (PBMCs), obtained when the disease was refractory, from a patient treated with antithyroid drugs. Source of these receptors: a female donor with Graves disease.

This clonotype has at least ten counts. This chain joins TRBV27 and TRBJ1-5, with D hard to call. Germline V gives CDR1 MNHEY, CDR2 SMNVEV (reference sequence). The CDR3 consists of 12 residues. Trimming took 3 bases from V and 5 from J, leaving 5 bases between them. The CDR3 DNA reads as TGTGCCAGCAGTTTCCGGGATCAGCCCCAGCATTTT. It encodes CASSFRDQPQHF.

This clonotype was recorded at least ten times. J is TRBJ2-5 and V is TRBV6-5; TRBD1 is a possible D gene (6 bases). Trimming left V 2 bases short and J 5 bases short, with 12 bases between. CDR1 and CDR2 (germline): MNHEY, SVGAGI. The CDR3 covers 14 residues. The CDR3 here is CASSYIRQGETQYF. CDR3 nucleotides: TGTGCCAGCAGTTACATCCGGCAGGGGGAGACCCAGTACTTC.

Worth noting for this clonotype: A much larger clone lies one base from this, so it may be a read error. The CDR3 DNA sequence: TGTGCCACCAGCAGAAGGGGGCCTAACTATGGCTACACCTTC. Translating gives CATSRRGPNYGYTF. V and J are TRBV15 and TRBJ1-2; 7 positions match TRBD1. After removal of 2 bases from V and 0 bases from J, the junction contained 0 bases not matched to a gene. The V gene's germline CDR1 is LNHNV and CDR2 YYDKDF (reference sequence). This CDR3 is built from 14 residues.

The chain carries TRBV7-6 and TRBJ2-7; 7 positions match TRBD2. CDR1 is SGHVS, CDR2 FNYEAQ, per germline. The CDR3 sequence is 13 residues long. The trim removed 10 bases at V and 1 base at J, leaving 7 bases unmatched. CDR3 sequence reads: CAIGEGPSYEQYF. CDR3 DNA sequence: TGTGCCATAGGGGAGGGACCATCCTACGAGCAGTACTTC. The full variable domain, in which reference TRBV7-6 and TRBJ2-7 provide the parts outside the CDR3, is GAGVSQSPRYKVTKRGQDVALRCDPISGHVSLYWYRQALGQGPEFLTYFNYEAQQDKSGLPNDRFSAERPEGSISTLTIQRTEQRDSAMYRCAIGEGPSYEQYFGPGTRLTVT.

As concerns this clonotype: A much larger clonotype is one base distant, so this may be a read error. The gene calls are TRBV20-1 and TRBJ1-2; 7 bases fit TRBD1. CDR1 is DFQATT, CDR2 SNEGSKA, per germline (reference sequence). The CDR3 has 14 amino acids. Germline trimming cut 3 bases from V and 4 bases from J; bases unmatched to any gene: 8. DNA for the CDR3: TGCAGTGCTAGGACAGGGAGCTTCTCCTATGGCTACACCTTC. It yields the protein CSARTGSFSYGYTF.

This clonotype turned up a few times. The rearrangement joins TRBV4-1 to TRBJ2-5; D perhaps matches TRBD1 (5 bases). CDR3 length equals 15 residues. V lost 1 base to trimming and J lost 1 base, with 10 bases between them. Looked up from germline, CDR1 is MGHRA and CDR2 is YSYEKL. The CDR3 nucleotides read TGCGCCAGCAGCCAAGGGGGCCTCCTCCAAGAGACCCAGTACTTC. Translated: CASSQGGLLQETQYF.

This clonotype occurred many times. The V and J genes are TRBV20-1 and TRBJ1-5; D possibly corresponds to TRBD1 (6 bases). With 2 bases removed from V and 7 bases from J, the gap between germline ends came to 18 bases. Germline assignment: CDR1 DFQATT and CDR2 SNEGSKA (reference sequence). This CDR3 comprises 15 residues. CDR3 region: CSARQGSESGQPQHF. CDR3 sequence (DNA): TGCAGTGCTAGACAGGGGTCGGAATCTGGGCAGCCCCAGCATTTT.

This chain links TRBV24-1 with TRBJ2-5; a weak D match, TRBD2 (5 bases). The CDR3 is 16 residues long. V was pared by 0 bases and J by 9 bases, with 19 bases between. Germline CDR1 reads KGHDR; CDR2 reads SFDVKD. In DNA, the CDR3 is TGTGCCACCAGTGATTTGCGGGATGGTGACGGAGTATCCCAGTACTTC. It encodes CATSDLRDGDGVSQYF.

This clonotype was seen ten or more times. This sequence joins TRBV28 and TRBJ1-1, with TRBD1 matching over 9 bases. The CDR3 runs 16 residues. Per germline, CDR1 MDHEN and CDR2 SYDVKM. The ends lost 3 bases at V and 8 bases at J; junction bases unmatched: 13. CDR3 coding DNA: TGTGCCAGCAGTTTCCGGGACAGGGTCCTATGGACGGAAGCTTTCTTT. Translation gives CASSFRDRVLWTEAFF.

This clonotype showed up many times. The chain recombines TRBV12-3 or TRBV12-4 with TRBJ1-1, with a possible D match to TRBD1 (5 bases). Trimming pared 3 bases from V and 4 bases from J, leaving 9 bases between. The CDR3 is 13 residues long. In DNA, the CDR3 is TGTGCCAGCAGTTTTGGGGGAGGCACTGAAGCTTTCTTT. This gives the protein CASSFGGGTEAFF.

This clonotype has a count of ten or more. The CDR3 spells CASSTQGARGYTF. In DNA, the CDR3 is TGTGCCAGCAGCACACAGGGAGCTCGTGGCTACACCTTC. This sequence joins TRBV6-1 and TRBJ1-2; the D gene is possibly TRBD1 (6 bases). Trimming took 6 bases from V and 7 from J, leaving 15 bases between them. The germline CDR1 and CDR2 sequences are MNHNS and SASEGT. CDR3 length equals 13 residues.

This clonotype was recorded at least ten times. The rearrangement links TRBV6-5 to TRBJ1-2, with D uncertain. Germline V gene sequence: CDR1 MNHEY, CDR2 SVGAGI. Trimming pared 1 base from V and 4 bases from J, leaving 7 bases between. CDR3 length equals 13 residues. The CDR3 DNA follows: TGTGCCAGCAGTTACTTACTTAGCTATGGCTACACCTTC. Its translation: CASSYLLSYGYTF.

This chain connects TRBV7-9 to TRBJ1-1; D is ambiguous. CDR3 length equals 20 residues. Germline V CDR1 and CDR2: SEHNR, FQNEAQ (reference sequence). The V and J ends lost 1 base and 4 bases respectively, with 28 bases between them. Here the CDR3 DNA reads TGTGCCAGCAGCTTAGATCAGATGTGGACCCCTCGGGGTCCCGGCACTGAAGCTTTCTTT. It encodes CASSLDQMWTPRGPGTEAFF.

This chain links TRBV10-3 with TRBJ1-2; tentative D call: TRBD1 (5 bases). From germline, CDR1 is ENHRY and CDR2 SYGVKD. V lost 4 bases and J lost 3, with 12 bases in between. This CDR3 comprises 14 residues. The CDR3 coding sequence is TGTGCCATCAGTGGAGGGGCGGAGGACTATGGCTACACCTTC. This translates into CAISGGAEDYGYTF.

This clonotype was detected many times. The chain recombines TRBV12-3 or TRBV12-4 with TRBJ1-1; the D is unclear. The CDR3 is 14 amino acids. V lost 5 bases, J lost 6 bases, and 16 bases lay in between. For the CDR3, the DNA is TGTGCCAGCAGTCCGTTTCGCGGGAGCGCTGAAGCTTTCTTT. Its translation: CASSPFRGSAEAFF.